The rows below give T cell receptor beta chains drawn from one sample of a study of a mutant IDH1 vaccine in newly diagnosed glioma. Assay used: immunoSEQ multiplex PCR; TCRdb lists only in-frame clones, some missing. The table shows approximately 54,000 clones, with about four fifths occurring only once. The source material was PBMCs, sampled from a glioma patient treated with radiotherapy, temozolomide or both. Receptor source: a man in his late teens or twenties with glioma. CDR3s include the opening cysteine and the closing phenylalanine or tryptophan. Each record gives: J gene, V gene, D gene, clone size, CDR3 DNA, CDR3 protein. A D gene is named only where the DNA matches it firmly. Size tells how often a clone was seen (once, few, many) or the class of an expanded clone, and some rows leave it out.

>TRBJ2-5|TRBV7-9|TRBD2|NA
TGTGCCAGCAGCTTCGTACTAGCGGGAGCAGAGACCCAGTACTTC
CASSFVLAGAETQYF
>TRBJ1-2|TRBV5-1|NA|NA
TGCGCCAGCACCGTGGGGTGGGGGTCCGGCTACACCTTC
CASTVGWGSGYTF
>TRBJ2-7|TRBV10-3|TRBD2|NA
TGTGCCATCAGCCCCCTAGCGGGAGTTTACGAGCAGTACTTC
CAISPLAGVYEQYF
>TRBJ2-2|TRBV5-1|TRBD1|NA
TGCGCCAGCAGACCCGGGACAGGGGGCATCGGGGAGCTGTTTTTT
CASRPGTGGIGELFF
>TRBJ2-7|TRBV2|NA|NA
TGTGCCAGCAGTGAGTACCGCGCAGAATCCTACGAGCAGTACTTC
CASSEYRAESYEQYF
>TRBJ1-5|TRBV4-3|NA|NA
TGCGCCAGCAGCCAAGATAGTTTGTGGGTGGGGAGCAATCAGCCCCAGCATTTT
CASSQDSLWVGSNQPQHF
>TRBJ1-1|TRBV9|NA|NA
TGTGCCAGCAGGGGACCAAAGAACACTGAAGCTTTCTTT
CASRGPKNTEAFF
>TRBJ2-7|TRBV5-1|NA|few
TGCGCCAGCAGCTTGGCCCCAGAGTACGAGCAGTACTTC
CASSLAPEYEQYF
>TRBJ2-2|TRBV4-1|NA|NA
TGCGCCAGCAGCCAGGCCGGGACACCGAACACCGGGGAGCTGTTTTTT
CASSQAGTPNTGELFF
>TRBJ2-2|TRBV11-3|TRBD1|NA
TGTGCCAGCAGCCAGAGACAGGGGCGCACCGGGGAGCTGTTTTTT
CASSQRQGRTGELFF
>TRBJ1-6|TRBV6-5|TRBD1|NA
TGTGCCAGCAGTTATAGGCAGGGGGCGAGTTCACCCCTCCACTTT
CASSYRQGASSPLHF
>TRBJ2-7|TRBV7-2|TRBD2|NA
TGTGCCAGCAGCTTAGAGAGGAAGAACCGGGGGGATGACCCCGAGCAGTACTTC
CASSLERKNRGDDPEQYF
>TRBJ2-7|TRBV7-9|NA|NA
TGTGCCAGCAGCCCGCGGGCGTACGAGCAGTACTTC
CASSPRAYEQYF
>TRBJ1-5|TRBV19|NA|NA
TGTGCCAGTAGTATTACAGAGTATAGCAATCAGCCCCAGCATTTT
CASSITEYSNQPQHF
>TRBJ1-2|TRBV13|NA|NA
TGTGCCAGCAGCCGCGAGACAGGCTTTAACTATGGCTACACCTTC
CASSRETGFNYGYTF
>TRBJ1-5|TRBV6-1|NA|NA
TGTGCCAGCAGCACACAGGGTGACCAGCCCCAGCATTTT
CASSTQGDQPQHF
>TRBJ2-2|TRBV25-1|NA|NA
TGTGCCAGCGAACTACGCCAGGGTGGCACCGGGGAGCTGTTTTTT
CASELRQGGTGELFF
>TRBJ2-1|TRBV5-1|TRBD2|NA
TGCGCCAGCAGCTTACTAGCGGGAGACTGGAATGAGCAGTTCTTC
CASSLLAGDWNEQFF
>TRBJ2-7|TRBV5-6|TRBD1|NA
TGTGCCAGCAGCCCGTTGACAGGGACGGAGCAGTACTTC
CASSPLTGTEQYF
>TRBJ1-1|TRBV7-6|NA|few
TGTGCCAGCAGCTTAGAGGGGGAAGCTTTCTTT
CASSLEGEAFF
>TRBJ1-4|TRBV4-1|NA|NA
TGCGCCAGCAGCCACCCCCAGGGGCCCAGGGAAAAACTGTTTTTT
CASSHPQGPREKLFF
>TRBJ2-3|TRBV6-1|NA|NA
TGTGCCAGCAGTGAACTGCAGGGCCGCACAGATACGCAGTATTTT
CASSELQGRTDTQYF
>TRBJ2-5|TRBV9|NA|NA
TGTGCCAGCAGCGTAGCTGGGGGGTGGGAGACCCAGTACTTC
CASSVAGGWETQYF
>TRBJ2-3|TRBV6-5|TRBD2|NA
TGTGCCAGCAGTTACGGGACTAGCATGACAGATACGCAGTATTTT
CASSYGTSMTDTQYF
>TRBJ2-1|TRBV7-2|TRBD1|NA
TGTGCCAGCAGCGACAGAGGGGGCCGCTCCTACAATGAGCAGTTCTTC
CASSDRGGRSYNEQFF
>TRBJ2-1|TRBV20-1|NA|NA
TGCAGTGTTGACAGAAACAATGAGCAGTTCTTC
CSVDRNNEQFF
>TRBJ2-7|TRBV5-1|TRBD2|NA
TGCGCCAGCAGCTTGCTTCGGGGGGCCTACGAGCAGTACTTC
CASSLLRGAYEQYF
>TRBJ2-5|TRBV9|NA|NA
TGTGCCAGCAGCACCATGGGACGGCTACAAGAGACCCAGTACTTC
CASSTMGRLQETQYF
>TRBJ2-7|TRBV29-1|NA|once
TGCAGCGTTCCCTCCCCTACGAGGGAAGGCGAGCAGTACTTC
CSVPSPTREGEQYF
>TRBJ1-2|TRBV19|NA|NA
TGTGCCAGTAGTAATTATGGACAGCTCGGCTACACCTTC
CASSNYGQLGYTF
>TRBJ2-7|TRBV5-1|TRBD1|NA
TGCGCCAGCAGCCGGGAGGGACAGGGGCACTCCTACGAGCAGTACTTC
CASSREGQGHSYEQYF
>TRBJ2-3|TRBV7-2|NA|NA
TGTGCCAGCAGCATAGGACAACGCACAGATACGCAGTATTTT
CASSIGQRTDTQYF
>TRBJ2-7|TRBV2|TRBD2|once
TGTGCCAGCAGTGAAGGGGGGCTAGCGGGAGGAAACGAGCAGTACTTC
CASSEGGLAGGNEQYF
>TRBJ2-2|TRBV30|NA|NA
TGTGCCTGGAGTGTACTAGCTTACACCGGGGAGCTGTTTTTT
CAWSVLAYTGELFF
>TRBJ1-1|TRBV10-3|NA|once
TGTGCCATCAAATTACAGGGAGCCACTGAAGCTTTCTTT
CAIKLQGATEAFF
>TRBJ2-7|TRBV6-5|NA|NA
TGTGCCAGCAGTTACACTCCCCCCGGCGTCTACGAGCAGTACTTC
CASSYTPPGVYEQYF
>TRBJ2-1|TRBV4-2|TRBD2|NA
TGTGCCAGCAGCCAAGAGTTCTTCGGGGGGGCGGCGGATGAGCAGTTCTTC
CASSQEFFGGAADEQFF
>TRBJ2-5|TRBV5-6|NA|NA
TGTGCCAGCAGCTTGGCCGCAGGGACCCAAGAGACCCAGTACTTC
CASSLAAGTQETQYF
>TRBJ2-3|TRBV2|NA|NA
TGTGCCAGTTTGGGGCCCGCCAGAGATACGCAGTATTTT
CASLGPARDTQYF
>TRBJ1-4|TRBV5-6|TRBD1|NA
TGTGCCAGCAGCAGGAACACCGGGACAGGAGTTGAAAAACTGTTTTTT
CASSRNTGTGVEKLFF
>TRBJ2-5|TRBV7-2|TRBD2|NA
TGTGCCAGCAGCTTAACCGGTAGCGGGGGTCGTGTGACCCAGTACTTC
CASSLTGSGGRVTQYF
>TRBJ2-3|TRBV10-3|NA|NA
TGTGCCATCAGTGACCCGACAGAAATTGGCACAGATACGCAGTATTTT
CAISDPTEIGTDTQYF